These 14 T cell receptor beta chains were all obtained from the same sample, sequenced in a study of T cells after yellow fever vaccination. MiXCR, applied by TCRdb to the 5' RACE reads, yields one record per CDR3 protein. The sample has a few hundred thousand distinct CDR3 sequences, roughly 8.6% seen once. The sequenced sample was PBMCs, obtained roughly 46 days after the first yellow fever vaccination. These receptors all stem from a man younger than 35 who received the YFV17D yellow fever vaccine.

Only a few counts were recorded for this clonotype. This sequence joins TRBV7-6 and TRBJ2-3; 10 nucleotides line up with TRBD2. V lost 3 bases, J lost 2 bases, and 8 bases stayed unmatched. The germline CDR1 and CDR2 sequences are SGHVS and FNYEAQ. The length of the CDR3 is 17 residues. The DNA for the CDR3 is TGTGCCAGCAGCTTGTCTAGCGGGGGTTTGATCACAGATACGCAGTATTTT. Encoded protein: CASSLSSGGLITDTQYF.

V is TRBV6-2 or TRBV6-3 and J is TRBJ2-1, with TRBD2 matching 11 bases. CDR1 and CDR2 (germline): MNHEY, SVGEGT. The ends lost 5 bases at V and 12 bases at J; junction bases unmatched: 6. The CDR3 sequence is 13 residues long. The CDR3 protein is CASSIRGLAGQFF. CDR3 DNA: TGTGCCAGCAGTATACGCGGACTAGCGGGGCAGTTCTTC.

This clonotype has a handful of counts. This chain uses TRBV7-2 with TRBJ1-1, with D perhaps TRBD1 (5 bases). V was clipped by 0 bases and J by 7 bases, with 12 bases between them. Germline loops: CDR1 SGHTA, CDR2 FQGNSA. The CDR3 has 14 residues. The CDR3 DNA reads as TGTGCCAGCAGCTTAGCTCTCAGGGACTATGAAGCTTTCTTT. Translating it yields CASSLALRDYEAFF. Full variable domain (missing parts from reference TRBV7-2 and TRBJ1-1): GAGVSQSPSNKVTEKGKDVELRCDPISGHTALYWYRQSLGQGLEFLIYFQGNSAPDKSGLPSDRFSAERTGGSVSTLTIQRTQQEDSAVYLCASSLALRDYEAFFGQGTRLTVV.

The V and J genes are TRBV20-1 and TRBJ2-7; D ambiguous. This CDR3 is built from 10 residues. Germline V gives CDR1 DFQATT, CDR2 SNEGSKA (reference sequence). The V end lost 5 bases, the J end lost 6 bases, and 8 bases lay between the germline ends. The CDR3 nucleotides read TGCAGTGCTTTGGGGTCCGAGCAGTACTTC. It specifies CSALGSEQYF.

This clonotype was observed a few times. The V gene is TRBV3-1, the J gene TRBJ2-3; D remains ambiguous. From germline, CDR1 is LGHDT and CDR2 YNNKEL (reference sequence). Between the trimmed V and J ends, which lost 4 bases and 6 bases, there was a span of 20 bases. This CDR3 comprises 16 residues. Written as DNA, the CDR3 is TGTGCCAGCAGCCCGATTGCGTTCCCGCAGAGGGATACGCAGTATTTT. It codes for CASSPIAFPQRDTQYF.

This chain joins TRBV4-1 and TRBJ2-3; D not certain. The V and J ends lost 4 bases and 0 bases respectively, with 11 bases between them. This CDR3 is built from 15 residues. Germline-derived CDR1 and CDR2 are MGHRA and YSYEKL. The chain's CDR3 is CASSPRYVSTDTQYF. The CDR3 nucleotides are TGCGCCAGCAGCCCAAGATACGTAAGCACAGATACGCAGTATTTT.

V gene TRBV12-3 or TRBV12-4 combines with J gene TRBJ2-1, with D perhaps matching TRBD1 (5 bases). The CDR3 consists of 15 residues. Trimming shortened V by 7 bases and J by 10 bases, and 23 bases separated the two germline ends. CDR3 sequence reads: CASTLSGQGLREQFF. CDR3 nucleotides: TGTGCCAGCACCCTTTCCGGGCAGGGCTTGCGGGAGCAGTTCTTC.

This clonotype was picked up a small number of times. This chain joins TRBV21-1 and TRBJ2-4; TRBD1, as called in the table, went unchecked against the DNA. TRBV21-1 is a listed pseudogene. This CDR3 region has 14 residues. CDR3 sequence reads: CASGYQGAKNIQYF. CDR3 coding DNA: TGTGCCAGCGGTTACCAGGGGGCCAAAAACATTCAGTACTTC.

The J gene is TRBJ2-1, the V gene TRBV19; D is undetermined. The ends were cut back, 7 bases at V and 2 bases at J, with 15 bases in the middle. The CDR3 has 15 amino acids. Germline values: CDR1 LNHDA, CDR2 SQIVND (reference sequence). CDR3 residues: CASIRSLGTYNEQFF. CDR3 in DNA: TGTGCCAGTATCCGCAGTCTGGGGACCTACAATGAGCAGTTCTTC.

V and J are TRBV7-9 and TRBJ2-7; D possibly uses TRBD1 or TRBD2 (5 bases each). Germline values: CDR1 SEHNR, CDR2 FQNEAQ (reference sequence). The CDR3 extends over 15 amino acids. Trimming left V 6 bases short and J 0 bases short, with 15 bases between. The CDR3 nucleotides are TGTGCCAGCAGTCCTGGGTGGGGGTCCTCCTACGAGCAGTACTTC. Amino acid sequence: CASSPGWGSSYEQYF. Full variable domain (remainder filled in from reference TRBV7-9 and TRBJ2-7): DTGVSQNPRHKITKRGQNVTFRCDPISEHNRLYWYRQTLGQGPEFLTYFQNEAQLEKSRLLSDRFSAERPKGSFSTLEIQRTEQGDSAMYLCASSPGWGSSYEQYFGPGTRLTVT.

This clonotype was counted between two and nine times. The CDR3 region has the DNA TGTGCCAGCTCAAGGACAGGGGGCGAAGCTTTCTTT. Protein sequence: CASSRTGGEAFF. This rearrangement joins TRBV18 to TRBJ1-1; TRBD1 aligns across 11 bases. V shed 5 bases, J shed 8 bases, and the junction held 1 base outside the gene matches. This CDR3 is 12 amino acids long. Germline lookup yields CDR1 KGHSH and CDR2 LQKENI. Full variable domain (rest looked up from reference TRBV18 and TRBJ1-1): NAGVMQNPRHLVRRRGQEARLRCSPMKGHSHVYWYRQLPEEGLKFMVYLQKENIIDESGMPKERFSAEFPKEGPSILRIQQVVRGDSAAYFCASSRTGGEAFFGQGTRLTVV.

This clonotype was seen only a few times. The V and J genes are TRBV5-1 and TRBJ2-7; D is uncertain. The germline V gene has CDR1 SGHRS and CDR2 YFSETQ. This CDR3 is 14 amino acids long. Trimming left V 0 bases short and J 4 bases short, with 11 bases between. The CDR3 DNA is TGCGCCAGCAGCTTGGCCGGTCTAGAATACGAGCAGTACGTC. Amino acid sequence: CASSLAGLEYEQYV.

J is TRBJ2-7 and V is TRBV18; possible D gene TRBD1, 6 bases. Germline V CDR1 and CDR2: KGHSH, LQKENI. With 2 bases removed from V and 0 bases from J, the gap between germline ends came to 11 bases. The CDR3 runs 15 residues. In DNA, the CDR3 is TGTGCCAGCTCACCAAAGCCGGACAGCTCCTACGAGCAGTACTTC. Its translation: CASSPKPDSSYEQYF.

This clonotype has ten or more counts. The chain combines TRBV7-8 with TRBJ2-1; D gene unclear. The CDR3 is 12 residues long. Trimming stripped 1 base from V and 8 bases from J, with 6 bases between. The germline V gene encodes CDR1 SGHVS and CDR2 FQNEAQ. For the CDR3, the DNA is TGTGCCAGCAGCTTAGATTTGGATGAGCAGTTCTTC. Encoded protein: CASSLDLDEQFF.